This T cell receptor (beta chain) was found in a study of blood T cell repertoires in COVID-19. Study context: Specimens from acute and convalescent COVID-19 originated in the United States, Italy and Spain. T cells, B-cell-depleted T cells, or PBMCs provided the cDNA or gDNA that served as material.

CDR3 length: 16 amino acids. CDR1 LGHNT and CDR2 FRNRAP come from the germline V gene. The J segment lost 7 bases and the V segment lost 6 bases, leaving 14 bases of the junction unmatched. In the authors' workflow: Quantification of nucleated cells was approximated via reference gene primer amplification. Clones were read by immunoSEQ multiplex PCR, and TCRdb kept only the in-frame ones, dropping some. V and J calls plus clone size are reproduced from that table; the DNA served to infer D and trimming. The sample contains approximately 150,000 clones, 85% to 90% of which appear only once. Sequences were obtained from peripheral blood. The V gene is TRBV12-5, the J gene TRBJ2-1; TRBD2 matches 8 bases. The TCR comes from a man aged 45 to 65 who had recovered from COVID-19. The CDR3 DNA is TGTGCTAGTGGCTATAATCCGGGGGGGCCGAGGAATGAGCAGTTCTTC. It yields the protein CASGYNPGGPRNEQFF.